The 3 T cell receptor beta chains below come from one sample, sequenced in a study of blood T cells in healthy people across ages. Next came a second PCR, run for roughly 6 to 11 cycles, which used a sample-barcoded 5' primer along with a J-beta primer mix. Via MiXCR, TCRdb re-called the 5' RACE reads, giving one row per CDR3 protein. The data contain about 680,000 distinct CDR3 sequences, 45% to 50% of them singletons. Sequenced: blood. Every receptor here comes from a woman aged 55-69 years in good health.

The chain joins TRBV7-2 to TRBJ2-1; the D is unclear. This CDR3 has 14 amino acids. The germline V gene has CDR1 SGHTA and CDR2 FQGNSA. The V gene lost 4 bases and the J gene lost 7 bases, with 14 bases spanning the gap. This CDR3 reads CASSYLILGNEQFF. Here the CDR3 DNA reads TGTGCCAGCAGCTACCTCATCTTGGGGAATGAGCAGTTCTTC.

This clonotype showed up just a few times. The chain combines TRBV5-1 with TRBJ2-1, with 10 bases that match TRBD1. CDR3 length equals 16 residues. J lost 5 bases, V lost 3 bases, and 8 bases had no gene match. Germline loops: CDR1 SGHRS, CDR2 YFSETQ. In nucleotides, the CDR3 is TGCGCCAGCAGCTCGGGGGCGGGACAGGGGAACAATGAGCAGTTCTTC. This sequence encodes CASSSGAGQGNNEQFF.

This clonotype was observed a few times. The rearrangement links TRBV9 to TRBJ2-7; D is unclear. Germline CDR1 SGDLS, CDR2 YYNGEE. There are 14 residues in the CDR3. Trimming pared 0 bases from V and 2 bases from J, leaving 9 bases between. In nucleotides, the CDR3 is TGTGCCAGCAGCGTAGGTGGGGTAACCTACGAGCAGTACTTC. It specifies CASSVGGVTYEQYF. Filled out from reference TRBV9 and TRBJ2-7, the complete variable domain reads DSGVTQTPKHLITATGQRVTLRCSPRSGDLSVYWYQQSLDQGLQFLIQYYNGEERAKGNILERFSAQQFPDLHSELNLSSLELGDSALYFCASSVGGVTYEQYFGPGTRLTVT.